The 20 T cell receptor beta chains reported below all come from one sample, sequenced in a study of shared clonotypes between healthy human individuals. Assay: immunoSEQ multiplex PCR; the TCRdb copy retains only in-frame clones and omits some. The table records 1,400,000 or so clones, around 98.5% of them present only once. Input material: naive CD4+ T cells sorted from blood. Subset in this sample: CD45RA+ positively selected. Every receptor here comes from a man aged 25-45 years in good health.

The V gene is TRBV4-3, the J gene TRBJ2-2; a weak D match, TRBD2 (6 bases). Germline-derived CDR1 and CDR2 are LGHNA and YSLEER. The length of the CDR3 is 14 residues. V was shortened by 5 bases and J by 4 bases, with 11 bases between the two germline ends. The CDR3 nucleotides are TGCGCCAGCAGCAAGGGACTTCTCACCGGGGAGCTGTTTTTT. It translates to CASSKGLLTGELFF.

V usage is TRBV6-4 and J usage is TRBJ2-1; 7 bases agree with TRBD2. Germline V gene data show CDR1 as MRHNA and CDR2 as SNTAGT. V was clipped by 4 bases and J by 4 bases; unmatched bases: 10. The CDR3 has 16 residues. The CDR3 sequence: CASSGVAGVSYNEQFF. Written as DNA, the CDR3 is TGTGCCAGCAGTGGGGTGGCGGGAGTGTCTTACAATGAGCAGTTCTTC.

This sequence joins TRBV7-2 and TRBJ1-1; D unclear. This CDR3 spans 16 amino acids. Germline V gives CDR1 SGHTA, CDR2 FQGNSA. Trimming pared 0 bases from V and 1 base from J, leaving 12 bases between. In nucleotides, the CDR3 is TGTGCCAGCAGCTTAGCTTCGTTCGTGTCGAACACTGAAGCTTTCTTT. Translating it yields CASSLASFVSNTEAFF.

This clone has a single count. The chain couples TRBV5-3 to TRBJ2-2; D is ambiguous. TRBV5-3 is designated an ORF whose function remains uncertain. This CDR3 has 16 amino acids. The V and J ends lost 0 bases and 1 base respectively, with 10 bases between them. CDR3 sequence: CARSLEAEKNTGELFF. The CDR3 DNA reads TGTGCCAGAAGCTTGGAGGCGGAAAAGAACACCGGGGAGCTGTTTTTT.

The chain employs TRBV11-2 and TRBJ2-3; D may be TRBD1 or TRBD2 (5 bases each). Trimming left V 3 bases short and J 2 bases short, with 12 bases between. The CDR3 is made up of 15 amino acids. In germline, CDR1 is SGHAT, CDR2 FQNNGV. For the CDR3, the DNA is TGTGCCAGCAGCTTTAGCCCGGGGCTCACAGATACGCAGTATTTT. This gives the protein CASSFSPGLTDTQYF.

The rearrangement links TRBV21-1 to TRBJ2-1. TRBV21-1 is an annotated pseudogene. CDR3 size: 16 residues. CDR3 amino acids: CASSNETQTVYNEQFF. CDR3 nucleotide sequence: TGTGCCAGCAGCAATGAGACCCAGACCGTTTACAATGAGCAGTTCTTC.

Points on this clone: The same CDR3 arises from other DNA sequences in this sample as well. V gene TRBV7-3 combines with J gene TRBJ2-5; D is unclear. V lost 2 bases and J lost 4, with 11 bases in between. Germline lookup yields CDR1 SGHTA and CDR2 FQGTGA. This CDR3 is 14 amino acids long. The CDR3 coding sequence is TGTGCCAGCAGCTTATCCGGGTCGGGAGAGACCCAGTACTTC. It specifies CASSLSGSGETQYF.

The chain has TRBV18 and TRBJ2-5; D is perhaps TRBD1 (5 bases). The germline CDR1 and CDR2 sequences are KGHSH and LQKENI. The CDR3 sequence is 18 residues long. Trimming shortened V by 1 base and J by 1 base, and 19 bases separated the two germline ends. The CDR3 DNA is TGTGCCAGCTCACCACTAGACCCGCAGGGTTTAGGCCAAGAGACCCAGTACTTC. Translating it yields CASSPLDPQGLGQETQYF.

The V gene is TRBV15, the J gene TRBJ2-7; D is possibly TRBD1 (6 bases). CDR1 is LNHNV and CDR2 is YYDKDF in the germline V gene (reference sequence). V lost 0 bases and J lost 0, with 6 bases in between. This CDR3 contains 14 residues. The CDR3 is CATSREQGSYEQYF. CDR3 nucleotides: TGTGCCACCAGCAGAGAACAGGGCTCCTACGAGCAGTACTTC.

This clone was detected only once. This chain uses TRBV5-6 with TRBJ2-3; D call uncertain. V was trimmed by 0 bases and J by 2 bases, leaving 10 bases between them. CDR1 and CDR2 (germline): SGHDT, YYEEEE. CDR3 length equals 15 residues. The CDR3 here is CASSLEGAVTDTQYF. The CDR3, as DNA: TGTGCCAGCAGCTTGGAAGGAGCCGTCACAGATACGCAGTATTTT.

The V call is TRBV19, the J call TRBJ1-1; D is undetermined. V was shortened by 7 bases and J by 1 base, with 13 bases between the two germline ends. The CDR3 covers 14 residues. Germline loops: CDR1 LNHDA, CDR2 SQIVND (reference sequence). The CDR3 sequence is CASKFRGTNTEAFF. The CDR3 bases are TGTGCCAGTAAATTTCGGGGTACGAACACTGAAGCTTTCTTT.

The gene calls are TRBV5-1 and TRBJ1-3; possibly TRBD1 for D (5 bases). V was pared by 3 bases and J by 2 bases, with 6 bases between. The CDR3 length is 13 residues. From germline, CDR1 is SGHRS and CDR2 YFSETQ. The CDR3 nucleotides are TGCGCCAGCAGCTGGGGCACTGGAAACACCATATATTTT. Protein: CASSWGTGNTIYF.

This chain uses TRBV23-1 with TRBJ2-5; tentative D call: TRBD1 (5 bases). TRBV23-1 is an ORF, and what it does is uncertain. V lost 3 bases and J 1 base, leaving 12 bases between the germline ends. The CDR3 runs 15 residues. The CDR3 DNA sequence: TGCGCCAGCAGTCAGCCAGGACATATCCAAGAGACCCAGTACTTC. This gives the protein CASSQPGHIQETQYF.

This chain links TRBV4-3 with TRBJ1-2; a weak D match, TRBD1 (5 bases). This CDR3 is built from 15 residues. Trimming removed 0 bases at V and 4 bases at J, with 12 bases between. From germline, CDR1 is LGHNA and CDR2 YSLEER. For the CDR3, the DNA is TGCGCCAGCAGCCAAGAAAGGGGCGGCAGCTATGGCTACACCTTC. The encoded protein is CASSQERGGSYGYTF.

This clone has only one observation. V usage is TRBV19 and J usage is TRBJ2-7; D gene ambiguous. Trimming took 7 bases from V and 3 from J, leaving 19 bases between them. There are 15 residues in the CDR3. Germline assignment: CDR1 LNHDA and CDR2 SQIVND (reference sequence). The CDR3 spells CASKPGDIQDYEQYF. The CDR3, as DNA: TGTGCCAGTAAGCCAGGTGACATTCAGGACTACGAGCAGTACTTC.

This clone was seen just once. V is TRBV28 and J is TRBJ2-7, with unresolved D. V was clipped by 6 bases and J by 5 bases, with 8 bases between them. This CDR3 contains 11 residues. CDR1 and CDR2 from the germline V gene are MDHEN and SYDVKM. The CDR3 is CASSPSHEQYF. DNA of the CDR3: TGTGCCAGCAGCCCTTCCCACGAGCAGTACTTC.

The gene calls are TRBV29-1 and TRBJ2-3; the D gene is possibly TRBD1 (6 bases). Germline values: CDR1 SQVTM, CDR2 ANQGSEA. Trimming took 7 bases from V and 1 from J, leaving 15 bases between them. The CDR3 sequence is 14 residues long. CDR3 nucleotide sequence: TGCAGCGCCAGGGGTTCGTTGGGCACAGATACGCAGTATTTT. Translation gives CSARGSLGTDTQYF.

Regarding this clone: This sequence may be a read error, since a much larger clone differs from it by one base. Other DNA sequences within the sample encode an identical CDR3. V usage is TRBV18 and J usage is TRBJ2-5; D not resolved. V was pared by 3 bases and J by 4 bases, with 3 bases between. This CDR3 is built from 11 residues. Germline V CDR1 and CDR2: KGHSH, LQKENI. The CDR3 loop is CASSPIETQYF. The CDR3 coding sequence is TGTGCCAGCTCACCCATAGAGACCCAGTACTTC.

This clone was observed a handful of times. This chain connects TRBV5-5 to TRBJ1-5, with unresolved D. CDR1 SGHKS and CDR2 YYEKEE come from the germline V gene (reference sequence). The CDR3 runs to 13 residues. Trimming pared 2 bases from V and 0 bases from J, leaving 3 bases between. The chain's CDR3 is CASSFYSNQPQHF. CDR3 nucleotides: TGTGCCAGCAGCTTTTATAGCAATCAGCCCCAGCATTTT.

V gene TRBV9 combines with J gene TRBJ2-2; D ambiguous. The CDR3 consists of 13 residues. Germline V CDR1 and CDR2: SGDLS, YYNGEE. The V end was cut by 3 bases, the J end by 1 base, with 4 bases between. The CDR3 DNA reads as TGTGCCAGCAGCGAGTTGAACACCGGGGAGCTGTTTTTT. This sequence encodes CASSELNTGELFF.